The entry that follows covers one T cell receptor beta chain sequence. Sequenced by immunoSEQ multiplex PCR; TCRdb stores in-frame clones only, minus some. The table includes about 280,000 clones, around 92% detected once. This record comes from a study of blood T cell repertoires in COVID-19. V was clipped by 10 bases and J by 5 bases, with 17 bases between them. CDR1 is LNHDA, CDR2 SQIVND, per germline (reference sequence). The CDR3 loop spans 13 amino acids. This chain connects TRBV19 to TRBJ2-5; possibly TRBD1 for D (6 bases). The source of this sequence is a woman in her twenties or thirties with COVID-19, enrolled during active disease. Specimen: peripheral blood. CDR3 nucleotide sequence: TGTGCCACGGCGCTTGGGGGCCGGGAGACCCAGTACTTC. This gives the protein CATALGGRETQYF.